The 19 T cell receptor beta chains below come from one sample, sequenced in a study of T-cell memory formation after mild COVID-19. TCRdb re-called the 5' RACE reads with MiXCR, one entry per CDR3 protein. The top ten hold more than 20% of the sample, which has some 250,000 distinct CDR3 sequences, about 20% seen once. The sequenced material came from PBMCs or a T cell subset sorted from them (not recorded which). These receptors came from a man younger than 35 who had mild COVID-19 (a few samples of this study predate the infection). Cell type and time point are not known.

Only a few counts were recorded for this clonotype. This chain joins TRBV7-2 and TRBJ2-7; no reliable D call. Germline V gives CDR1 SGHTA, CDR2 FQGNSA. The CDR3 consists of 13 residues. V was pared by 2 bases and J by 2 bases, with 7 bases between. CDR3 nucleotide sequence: TGTGCCAGCAGCTTATACTCTGCCTACGAGCAGTACTTC. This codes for CASSLYSAYEQYF.

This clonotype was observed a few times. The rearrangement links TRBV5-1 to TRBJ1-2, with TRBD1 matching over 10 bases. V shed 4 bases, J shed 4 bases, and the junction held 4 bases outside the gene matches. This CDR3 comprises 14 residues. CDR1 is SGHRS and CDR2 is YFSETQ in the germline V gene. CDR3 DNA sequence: TGCGCCAGCAGCCCCGGGACAGGGGCCTATGGCTACACCTTC. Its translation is CASSPGTGAYGYTF.

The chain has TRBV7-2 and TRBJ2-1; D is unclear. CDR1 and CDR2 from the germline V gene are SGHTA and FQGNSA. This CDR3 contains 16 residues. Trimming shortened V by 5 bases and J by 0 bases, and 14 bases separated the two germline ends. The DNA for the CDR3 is TGTGCCAGCAGCGATCGACTGACGAGCTCCTACAATGAGCAGTTCTTC. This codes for CASSDRLTSSYNEQFF.

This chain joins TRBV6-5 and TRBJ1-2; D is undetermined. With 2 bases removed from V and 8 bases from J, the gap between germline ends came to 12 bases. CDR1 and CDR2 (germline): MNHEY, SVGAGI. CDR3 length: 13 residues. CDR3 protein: CASSYPGSLGYTF. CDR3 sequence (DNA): TGTGCCAGCAGTTACCCCGGAAGCTTGGGCTACACCTTC.

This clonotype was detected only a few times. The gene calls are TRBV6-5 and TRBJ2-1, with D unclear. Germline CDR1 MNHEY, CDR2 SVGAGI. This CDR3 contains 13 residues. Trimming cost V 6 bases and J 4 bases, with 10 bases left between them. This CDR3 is CASRFQVYNEQFF. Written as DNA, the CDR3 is TGTGCCAGCAGATTTCAGGTTTACAATGAGCAGTTCTTC.

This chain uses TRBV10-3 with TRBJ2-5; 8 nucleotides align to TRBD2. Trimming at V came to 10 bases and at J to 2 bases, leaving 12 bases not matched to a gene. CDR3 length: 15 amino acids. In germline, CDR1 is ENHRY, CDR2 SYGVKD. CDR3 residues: CATRARLANQETQYF. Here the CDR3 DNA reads TGTGCCACCAGGGCCCGACTAGCGAATCAAGAGACCCAGTACTTC.

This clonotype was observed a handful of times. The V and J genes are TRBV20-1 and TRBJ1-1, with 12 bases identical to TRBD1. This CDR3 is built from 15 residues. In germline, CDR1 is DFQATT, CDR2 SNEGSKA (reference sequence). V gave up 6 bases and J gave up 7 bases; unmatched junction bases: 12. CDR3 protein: CSAQPGQGAFGEAFF. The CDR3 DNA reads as TGCAGTGCACAACCGGGACAGGGGGCTTTCGGTGAAGCTTTCTTT.

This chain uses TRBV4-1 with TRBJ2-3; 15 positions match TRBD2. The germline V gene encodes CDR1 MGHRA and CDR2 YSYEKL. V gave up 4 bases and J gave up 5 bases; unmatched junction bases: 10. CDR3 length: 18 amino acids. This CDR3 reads CASSPGGLAGGRLDTQYF. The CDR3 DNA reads TGCGCCAGCAGCCCAGGCGGACTAGCGGGGGGGCGATTAGATACGCAGTATTTT.

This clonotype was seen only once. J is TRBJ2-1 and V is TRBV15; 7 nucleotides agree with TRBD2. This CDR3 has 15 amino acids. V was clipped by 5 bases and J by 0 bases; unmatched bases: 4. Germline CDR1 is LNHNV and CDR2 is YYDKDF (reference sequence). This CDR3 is CATSGEGSSYNEQFF. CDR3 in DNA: TGTGCCACCAGCGGGGAGGGGAGCTCCTACAATGAGCAGTTCTTC.

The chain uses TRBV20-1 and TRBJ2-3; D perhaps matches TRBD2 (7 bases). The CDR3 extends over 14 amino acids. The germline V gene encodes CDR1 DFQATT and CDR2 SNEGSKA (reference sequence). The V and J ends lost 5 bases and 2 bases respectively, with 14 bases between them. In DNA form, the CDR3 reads TGCAGTGCTCCCTCCGCGGGGGCCACAGATACGCAGTATTTT. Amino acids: CSAPSAGATDTQYF.

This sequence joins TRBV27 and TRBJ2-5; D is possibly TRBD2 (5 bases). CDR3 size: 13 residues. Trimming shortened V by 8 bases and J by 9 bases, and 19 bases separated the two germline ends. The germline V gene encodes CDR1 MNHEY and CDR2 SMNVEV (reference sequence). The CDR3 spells CASRPAGAASQYF. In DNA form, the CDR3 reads TGTGCCAGCCGACCGGCGGGCGCCGCTTCCCAGTACTTC.

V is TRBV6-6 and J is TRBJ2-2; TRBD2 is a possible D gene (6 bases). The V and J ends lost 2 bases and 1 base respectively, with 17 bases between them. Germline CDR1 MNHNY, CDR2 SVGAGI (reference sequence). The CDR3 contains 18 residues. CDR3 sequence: CASSYLAGSQKNTGELFF. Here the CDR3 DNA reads TGTGCCAGCAGTTACCTGGCGGGGTCGCAAAAGAACACCGGGGAGCTGTTTTTT.

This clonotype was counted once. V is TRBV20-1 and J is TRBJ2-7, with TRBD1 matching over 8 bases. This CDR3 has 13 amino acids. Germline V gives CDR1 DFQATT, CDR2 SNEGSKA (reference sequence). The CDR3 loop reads CREEWTGSYEQYV. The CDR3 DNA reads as TGCAGGGAGGAATGGACAGGGTCCTACGAGCAGTACGTC.

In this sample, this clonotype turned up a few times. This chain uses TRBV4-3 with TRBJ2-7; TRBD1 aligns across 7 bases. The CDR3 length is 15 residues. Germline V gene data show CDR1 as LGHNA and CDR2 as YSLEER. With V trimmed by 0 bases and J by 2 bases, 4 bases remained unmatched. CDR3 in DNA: TGCGCCAGCAGCCAAGAATACAGGGGTCCCTACGAGCAGTACTTC. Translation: CASSQEYRGPYEQYF.

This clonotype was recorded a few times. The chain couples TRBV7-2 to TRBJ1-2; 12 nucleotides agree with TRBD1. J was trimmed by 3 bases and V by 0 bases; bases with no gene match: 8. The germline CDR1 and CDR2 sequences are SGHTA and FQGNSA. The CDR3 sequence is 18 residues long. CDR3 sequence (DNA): TGTGCCAGCAGCTTAGCGGGACAGGGGGCGCGGAGAGACTATGGCTACACCTTC. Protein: CASSLAGQGARRDYGYTF.

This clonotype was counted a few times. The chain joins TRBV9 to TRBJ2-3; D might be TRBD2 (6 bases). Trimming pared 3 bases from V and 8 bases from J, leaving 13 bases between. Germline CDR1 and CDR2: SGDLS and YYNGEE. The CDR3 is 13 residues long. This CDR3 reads CASSDGTESTQYF. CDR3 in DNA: TGTGCCAGCAGCGACGGGACTGAAAGTACGCAGTATTTT.

The CDR3 DNA reads TGTGCCAGCAGCTCCCCTACGGGACTAGCGGGGGTTGGGGCCAACGTCCTGACTTTC. Translation: CASSSPTGLAGVGANVLTF. The V call is TRBV7-9, the J call TRBJ2-6, with 14 nucleotides matching TRBD2. In germline, CDR1 is SEHNR, CDR2 FQNEAQ (reference sequence). The CDR3 runs to 19 residues. J lost 3 bases, V lost 4 bases, and 8 bases had no gene match.

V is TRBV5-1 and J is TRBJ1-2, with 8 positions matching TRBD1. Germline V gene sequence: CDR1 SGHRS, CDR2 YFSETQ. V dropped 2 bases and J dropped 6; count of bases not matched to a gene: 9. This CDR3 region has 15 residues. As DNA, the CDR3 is TGCGCCAGCAGCTTCTCCGCAGGGGGCGTCGATGGCTACACCTTC. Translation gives CASSFSAGGVDGYTF.

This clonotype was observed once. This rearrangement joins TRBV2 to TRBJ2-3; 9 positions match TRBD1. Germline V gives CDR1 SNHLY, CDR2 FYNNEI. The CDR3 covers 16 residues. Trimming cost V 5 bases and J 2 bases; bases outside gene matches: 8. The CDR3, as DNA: TGTGCCAGCAGTACCCGAGGACAGGGGCCCACAGATACGCAGTATTTT. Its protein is CASSTRGQGPTDTQYF.